This T cell receptor (beta chain) was identified in a study of blood T cell repertoires in COVID-19. In the original workflow: Reference gene primer amplification gave estimated nucleated cell counts. TCRdb's table, derived via immunoSEQ multiplex PCR, lists solely in-frame clones and lacks some. V and J calls and clone size are copied from that table; D and trimming were computed from the DNA. The repertoire holds roughly 64,000 clones, with under 80% as singletons. Participants were aged about 18 to 100 years from roughly 26 US areas. Self-reported history from a screening survey and questionnaire set each donor's cohort. Contact with a PCR-confirmed or clinician-diagnosed COVID-19 case occurred within 2 weeks of entry. Germline trimming cut 2 bases from V and 2 bases from J; bases unmatched to any gene: 11. Germline V CDR1 and CDR2: LGHDT, YNNKEL (reference sequence). The CDR3 sequence is 18 residues long.

This sequence joins TRBV3-1 (or the pseudogene TRBV3-2) and TRBJ2-3; TRBD1 matches 9 bases. This receptor was obtained from a woman in her sixties who had been exposed to COVID-19. The sequenced sample consisted of PBMCs or T cells enriched from blood (not recorded which). DNA for the CDR3: TGTGCCAGCAGCCAATGGACCGGGACAGGGATGCTCACAGATACGCAGTATTTT. Translating gives CASSQWTGTGMLTDTQYF.